These 13 T cell receptor beta chains share one sample of origin, sequenced in a study of cytomegalovirus exposure and HLA in healthy donors. The PCR made use of 60 Vbeta and 13 Jbeta primers. Repertoires were generated with immunoSEQ multiplex PCR, while TCRdb's copy carries only in-frame clones and drops some. This table has some 120,000 clones, under 85% appearing once. The specimen was PBMCs. These receptors were taken from a young man in good health and CMV-seropositive.

The chain has TRBV4-2 and TRBJ1-2; D gene uncertain. The CDR3 loop spans 16 amino acids. Germline V gives CDR1 LGHNA, CDR2 YNFKEQ. V lost 4 bases, J lost 1 base, and 16 bases lay in between. The CDR3 region has the DNA TGTGCCAGCAGCCTTCCCCGTCGGGATTATAACTATGGCTACACCTTC. Translating it yields CASSLPRRDYNYGYTF.

The chain recombines TRBV30 with TRBJ1-4, with TRBD1 identical over 7 bases. The germline V gene has CDR1 GTSNPN and CDR2 SVGIG (reference sequence). The V segment lost 8 bases and the J segment 7 bases; nucleotides outside the gene matches: 13. The CDR3 totals 14 residues. CDR3 protein: CARGTGQLIEKLFF. The CDR3 DNA follows: TGTGCCCGGGGAACGGGACAGTTAATTGAAAAACTGTTTTTT.

The gene calls are TRBV5-4 and TRBJ1-2; D call uncertain. This CDR3 is 14 amino acids long. Per the germline V gene, CDR1 is SGHNT and CDR2 is YYREEE (reference sequence). CDR3 sequence reads: CRLRRPLRRYGYTF. CDR3 bases: TGTCGGTTGCGGAGACCCCTAAGGAGATATGGCTACACCTTC.

This clone was seen more than once but under ten times. The chain employs TRBV6-1 and TRBJ2-1, with TRBD2 matching 8 bases. This CDR3 is 19 amino acids long. J was trimmed by 0 bases and V by 4 bases; bases with no gene match: 14. Germline CDR1 reads MNHNS; CDR2 reads SASEGT. Written as DNA, the CDR3 is TGTGCCAGCAGTGCCCCCCCGGGACTAGAGGGGAGCTCCTACAATGAGCAGTTCTTC. Protein product: CASSAPPGLEGSSYNEQFF.

The rearrangement links TRBV7-2 to TRBJ2-2; TRBD1 matches at 9 bases. V shed 1 base, J shed 6 bases, and the junction held 12 bases outside the gene matches. Germline V gene data show CDR1 as SGHTA and CDR2 as FQGNSA. The CDR3 is 18 residues long. The CDR3 here is CASSLVLSGTGSPGELFF. In DNA, the CDR3 is TGTGCCAGCAGCTTAGTCCTGAGTGGGACAGGGAGCCCCGGGGAGCTGTTTTTT. Together with reference TRBV7-2 and TRBJ2-2, the CDR3 gives the full variable domain: GAGVSQSPSNKVTEKGKDVELRCDPISGHTALYWYRQSLGQGLEFLIYFQGNSAPDKSGLPSDRFSAERTGGSVSTLTIQRTQQEDSAVYLCASSLVLSGTGSPGELFFGEGSRLTVL.

V and J are TRBV7-2 and TRBJ2-1; D gene unclear. Germline-derived CDR1 and CDR2 are SGHTA and FQGNSA. V gave up 4 bases and J gave up 0 bases, with 10 bases separating them. CDR3 size: 15 residues. This CDR3 is CASSYSRSSYNEQFF. The CDR3 nucleotides read TGTGCCAGCAGCTATTCGCGGAGCTCCTACAATGAGCAGTTCTTC.

The genes are TRBV9 and TRBJ2-7; tentatively, D is TRBD1 (7 bases). The CDR3 is 15 amino acids. Trimming removed 4 bases from V and 0 bases from J, with 14 bases in between. Germline CDR1 reads SGDLS; CDR2 reads YYNGEE. The CDR3 DNA is TGTGCCAGCAGCCCTGGAGGGACAGACTCCTACGAGCAGTACTTC. Residues: CASSPGGTDSYEQYF. Full variable domain (remainder filled in from reference TRBV9 and TRBJ2-7): DSGVTQTPKHLITATGQRVTLRCSPRSGDLSVYWYQQSLDQGLQFLIQYYNGEERAKGNILERFSAQQFPDLHSELNLSSLELGDSALYFCASSPGGTDSYEQYFGPGTRLTVT.

This clone was detected only once. The V and J genes are TRBV2 and TRBJ2-3; perhaps TRBD1 as D (6 bases). The V end lost 6 bases, the J end lost 0 bases, and 13 bases lay between the germline ends. Looked up from germline, CDR1 is SNHLY and CDR2 is FYNNEI. The CDR3 sequence is 15 residues long. The CDR3 coding sequence is TGTGCCAGCAGAAGGACAGACACTAGCACAGATACGCAGTATTTT. Residues: CASRRTDTSTDTQYF.

The chain carries TRBV7-2 and TRBJ2-3; 11 bases agree with TRBD2. This CDR3 is 17 amino acids long. The V gene end was trimmed by 2 bases and the J gene end by 5 bases; junction bases not matched to a gene: 9. Looked up from germline, CDR1 is SGHTA and CDR2 is FQGNSA. CDR3 sequence (DNA): TGTGCCAGCAGCTTATTGGATAGCGGGGGGGCGATAGATACGCAGTATTTT. It specifies CASSLLDSGGAIDTQYF.

This rearrangement joins TRBV27 to TRBJ1-2; 9 nucleotides align to TRBD1. After removal of 2 bases from V and 4 bases from J, the junction contained 5 bases not matched to a gene. CDR3 size: 15 residues. Germline V lookup: CDR1 MNHEY, CDR2 SMNVEV (reference sequence). CDR3 nucleotide sequence: TGTGCCAGCAGTTTAGAGGGACAGGGCCCCTATGGCTACACCTTC. This gives the protein CASSLEGQGPYGYTF.

V gene TRBV6-1 combines with J gene TRBJ1-3, with D possibly being TRBD1 (6 bases). Trimming removed 4 bases from V and 4 bases from J, with 8 bases in between. Germline V gene lookup returns CDR1 MNHNS and CDR2 SASEGT. The CDR3 has 13 amino acids. The CDR3 reads CASSGDIGNTIYF. DNA for the CDR3: TGTGCCAGCAGTGGGGACATCGGAAACACCATATATTTT.

The chain joins TRBV5-1 to TRBJ2-3; TRBD1 agrees at 9 bases. CDR1 is SGHRS, CDR2 YFSETQ, per germline. This CDR3 region has 15 residues. Trimming at V came to 3 bases and at J to 2 bases, leaving 4 bases not matched to a gene. The CDR3 coding sequence is TGCGCCAGCAGCTCCGGGACAGGGCCCACAGATACGCAGTATTTT. Its translation: CASSSGTGPTDTQYF.

The rearrangement uses TRBV30 and TRBJ2-1; tentative D call: TRBD2 (5 bases). The germline CDR1 and CDR2 sequences are GTSNPN and SVGIG (reference sequence). This CDR3 comprises 13 residues. Trimming left V 0 bases short and J 15 bases short, with 18 bases between. The DNA for the CDR3 is TGTGCCTGGAGTGTACGGGAAACCGGACGGCGGTTCTTC. Amino acid sequence: CAWSVRETGRRFF.